This paragraph reports one T cell receptor beta chain. Its antigen remains unidentified. Per-nucleotide qualities are absent, and no much larger clonotype sits a single base away. The data were taken from a study of blood T cells in healthy people across ages (dated by TCRdb to 2013 to 2016). Background for the entire study: In model experiments, template switching captured roughly one uniquely barcoded TCR beta cDNA molecule for every two T cells. Age-related changes in TCR beta repertoire diversity were measured in the study by deep sequencing normalized with unique cDNA molecular identifiers. Donors were grouped into four age groups: young (average approximately 15 years), middle-aged (39), aged (around 60) and long-lived (just over 80). To avoid experimental bias, donors of different ages were distributed randomly across sequencing lanes. The study analyzed two additional independent replicas of 1 million unique cDNA reads from the same blood draw for two donors, one aged 18 to 30 and one aged 80 or older.

General findings and caveats noted by the study authors: Observed TCR beta diversity per million T cells fell roughly linearly with age, and a significant reduction was already apparent by age around 39. There was a strong correlation between observed TCR beta diversity and the percentage of naive T cells measured by flow cytometry. Estimates of total diversity from one million sequenced T cells were regarded as lower bounds and underestimates. Conclusive comparison of naive and antigen-experienced compartments was prevented by the profiling of bulk unsorted PBMCs. The CMV infection status of donors was not known, potentially confounding age-related changes in expanded clonotypes. Compared with the aged group, more naive CD4+ T cells, fewer expanded clones and increased TCR diversity were shown by the long-lived group, suggesting age selection.

The donors were some 39 Caucasian individuals from Russia, aged roughly 6 to 90 years, who were systemically healthy. Each donor gave 8 to 10 milliliters of peripheral blood, drawn into EDTA-treated Vacutainer tubes. Ficoll-Paque density-gradient centrifugation was used to isolate PBMCs, with at least 6 million per sample. Trizol reagent was used to extract total RNA from PBMCs, with at least 6 micrograms per sample. For every donor, flow cytometry on a PBMC aliquot measured the percentage of naive CD45RAhigh/CD27high T cells. V gives up 1 base and J gives up 6 bases, and the segment between their germline ends measures 10 bases. Reading from cysteine to phenylalanine, the CDR3 counts 14 amino acids. The sequence is cut down to CDR3 DNA, 42 bases in frame from base 1. The germline V gene provides CDR1 SGHDN and CDR2 FVKESK. Library construction relied on 5' RACE. The instrument was an Illumina HiSeq 2500. The second PCR ran for roughly 6 to 11 cycles and used a J-beta primer mix along with a sample-barcoded 5' primer. A template-switch 5' adaptor carrying 12 random nucleotides introduced a unique molecular identifier onto each TCR beta cDNA molecule. At least 2.5 million CDR3-containing paired-end reads were obtained from each sample. First-strand cDNA synthesis was performed from all RNA using the Mint cDNA synthesis kit, with priming by a TRBC-specific oligonucleotide. Following uracil-DNA glycosylase treatment, all cDNA underwent a first 18-cycle PCR with the universal primers M1SS and BC2_uni_R. Per the original workflow: Normalization of each sample was performed by random selection of 1 million high-quality reads, each carrying a distinct molecular identifier. Instead of being binned into consensus sequences, reads that shared molecular identifiers were thrown out. CDR3 identification, clonotype clustering and error correction used MiTCR with a Q25 quality threshold and the strictest error-elimination algorithm. A nonparametric unseen species model using Euler transformation provided a lower-bound estimate of total TCR beta diversity. The raw public data were reprocessed by TCRdb itself: fastp quality trimming at Q25, MiXCR clonotype calling, in-frame beta chains only. Rows merge per CDR3 protein into single entries with the most common DNA and genes. The authors' filters were not applied to this entry. The sample data list about 830,000 distinct CDR3 sequences, and under 80% of these were observed just once. Around a quarter of the sample is taken by the ten largest.

This TCR was recovered from a man between 25 and 39 years old in good health. Sequencing was done on a sample of blood. The V gene is TRBV14 and the J gene is TRBJ2-4, with a weak D call of TRBD1 (5 bases match). The DNA is TGTGCCAGCAGCCAAGGACAGTCAATAAACATTCAGTACTTC. Its protein product is CASSQGQSINIQYF.